This T cell receptor (beta chain) was identified during a study of response to subunit inactivated influenza vaccine. TCRdb re-derived calls from the RT-PCR reads in MiXCR, one entry per CDR3 protein. The data show roughly 500,000 distinct CDR3 sequences, under 30% seen once. There are 13 residues in the CDR3. V lost 6 bases to trimming and J lost 9 bases, with 15 bases between them. Germline values: CDR1 DFQATT, CDR2 SNEGSKA (reference sequence). This same sample was also part of a study on T cells expressing NK-cell markers. Turning to that study: Generation of TCR beta cDNA was performed by 5'RACE template switching incorporating UMIs. Sorted CD3+CD56+NKG2C+, CD3+CD56+NKG2C- and CD3+CD56-NKG2C+ T cells provided the TCR beta repertoires. Of CD8+ T cells, roughly 1.0-7.5% belonged to dominant NKG2C+ clonotypes in several donors. In a handful of donors, dominant clonotypes made up 28.3-60.1% of CD3+CD56-NKG2C+ cells.

This receptor was obtained from a man in his fifties or sixties who received an inactivated influenza vaccine. The starting material was CD4+ T cells sorted from PBMCs, obtained 11 to 12 days after vaccination. This rearrangement joins TRBV20-1 to TRBJ1-6, with no clear D. The CDR3 reads CSAGRDMSSPLHF. CDR3 nucleotide sequence: TGCAGTGCCGGCCGGGATATGAGTTCACCCCTCCACTTT.